The 22 T cell receptor beta chains listed next were all sequenced from one sample in a study of beta chain features in type 1 diabetes. These receptors have no identified antigens. TCRB transcripts that were expressed got sequenced, as all of the isolated RNA had been reverse transcribed. Libraries were prepared by immunoSEQ multiplex PCR; TCRdb keeps only in-frame clonotypes and omits some of them. The top ten clones hold 0.095% to 0.15% of a sample with around 600,000 clones, 12% of them seen once. Findings and caveats of the study: The study found moderately but significantly shorter TCRB CDR3s in all four CD4+ subsets of Type 1 diabetes patients.

Sequenced material: naive CD4+ T cells from blood. The receptor source for this set is a man younger than 40 with type 1 diabetes.

This clone came up a few times. V is TRBV10-3 and J is TRBJ1-2, with TRBD1 identical over 8 bases. V gave up 5 bases and J gave up 1 base; unmatched junction bases: 9. This CDR3 is 16 amino acids long. Per the germline V gene, CDR1 is ENHRY and CDR2 is SYGVKD. The CDR3 nucleotides are TGTGCCATCAGTACCGGGACAGGCGAACTTAACTATGGCTACACCTTC. Protein product: CAISTGTGELNYGYTF.

Concerning this clone itself: This sample also contains other DNA sequences that code for the same CDR3. The chain recombines TRBV14 with TRBJ1-6; TRBD1 might be the D (6 bases). Germline V gene lookup returns CDR1 SGHDN and CDR2 FVKESK. This CDR3 is 15 amino acids long. Deletions cut 1 base from V and 7 bases from J, with 11 bases between. The CDR3 loop is CASSQVGGGNSPLHF. The CDR3 bases are TGTGCCAGCAGCCAAGTTGGGGGGGGCAATTCACCCCTCCACTTT.

This clone was seen only a few times. V is TRBV29-1 and J is TRBJ2-1; no reliable D call. Germline values: CDR1 SQVTM, CDR2 ANQGSEA. Trimming took off 5 bases at V and 5 bases at J, with 13 bases between the two ends. CDR3 length: 13 residues. Written as DNA, the CDR3 is TGCAGCGTTTCCGGAAGAGGAAACAATGAGCAGTTCTTC. Translated, it gives CSVSGRGNNEQFF.

The chain is built from TRBV9 and TRBJ2-7; D tentatively fits TRBD1 or TRBD2 (5 bases each). Germline CDR1 and CDR2: SGDLS and YYNGEE. V gave up 3 bases and J gave up 3 bases, with 19 bases separating them. This CDR3 is 16 amino acids long. CDR3 in amino acids: CASSEGPRERGYEQYF. The DNA of the CDR3 is TGTGCCAGCAGCGAGGGCCCCCGAGAGAGGGGCTACGAGCAGTACTTC.

A few counts support this clone. The genes are TRBV7-2 and TRBJ2-7, with D hard to call. CDR3 length: 15 residues. V lost 3 bases and J lost 2, with 14 bases in between. Germline CDR1 and CDR2: SGHTA and FQGNSA. Here the CDR3 DNA reads TGTGCCAGCAGCTTTTCGAGCAGCCTAACCTACGAGCAGTACTTC. It codes for CASSFSSSLTYEQYF.

Of note for this clone: The junction and the germline gene differ at one end; a read error may be behind it. V and J are TRBV7-7 and TRBJ2-1; 9 nucleotides align to TRBD2. Looked up from germline, CDR1 is SSHAT and CDR2 is FNYEAQ (reference sequence). CDR3 size: 18 residues. CDR3 residues: CASSLAGVLADVYIEQFF. CDR3 nucleotide sequence: TGTGCTAGCAGCTTAGCGGGGGTACTAGCGGACGTCTACATTGAGCAGTTCTTC.

About this clone itself: The junction and the germline gene differ at one end; a read error may be behind it. This chain links TRBV4-3 with TRBJ1-6; D gene unclear. CDR3 length: 13 residues. Per germline, CDR1 LGHNA and CDR2 YSLEER. CDR3 sequence (DNA): TGCGCCAGCAGCCGGGATCTTAATCCACCCCTCCACTTT. Encoded protein: CASSRDLNPPLHF.

The chain combines TRBV13 with TRBJ2-5; D not resolved. The germline V and J ends were trimmed by 1 base and 5 bases, with 11 bases remaining between them. Germline lookup yields CDR1 PRHDT and CDR2 FYEKMQ (reference sequence). This CDR3 region has 14 residues. The CDR3 nucleotides are TGTGCCAGCAGCTTAGTTGGGGTCAGGGAGACCCAGTACTTC. It specifies CASSLVGVRETQYF.

The CDR3 loop reads CSSTKDRRAETQYF. For the CDR3, the DNA is TGCAGCTCAACTAAGGACAGGCGTGCGGAGACCCAGTACTTC. The V call is TRBV29-1, the J call TRBJ2-5, with 7 bases identical to TRBD1. The CDR3 is made up of 14 amino acids. V lost 8 bases to trimming and J lost 5 bases; unmatched junction nucleotides: 14. Looked up from germline, CDR1 is SQVTM and CDR2 is ANQGSEA.

This clone has just a few counts. The sample carries other DNA sequences with the same CDR3. The chain has TRBV7-2 and TRBJ2-7, with TRBD1 matching over 10 bases. Germline V gene lookup returns CDR1 SGHTA and CDR2 FQGNSA. There are 14 residues in the CDR3. The V and J ends lost 1 base and 4 bases, in that order; junction bases with no gene match: 1. CDR3 protein: CASSLGDRGYEQYF. Written as DNA, the CDR3 is TGTGCCAGCAGCTTAGGGGACAGGGGTTACGAGCAGTACTTC.

In this sample, this clone turned up a few times. The chain joins TRBV5-4 to TRBJ1-6, with a possible D match to TRBD1 (5 bases). Trimming took off 6 bases at V and 5 bases at J, with 12 bases between the two ends. CDR1 and CDR2 (germline): SGHNT, YYREEE (reference sequence). The CDR3 runs 14 residues. CDR3 nucleotides: TGTGCCAGCACCCGACAGAGCGATAATTCACCCCTCCACTTT. Translating gives CASTRQSDNSPLHF.

This clone was counted between two and nine times. CDR3 nucleotide sequence: TGTGCCAGCAGCCAAGCGCCTAGCGGGGGACCCACGAACACCGGGGAGCTGTTTTTT. It is translated as CASSQAPSGGPTNTGELFF. The chain carries TRBV4-2 and TRBJ2-2; 10 bases are a match to TRBD2. Germline trimming cut 1 base from V and 0 bases from J; bases unmatched to any gene: 8. CDR3 length: 19 amino acids. Germline V gives CDR1 LGHNA, CDR2 YNFKEQ.

This clone was seen more than once but under ten times. The gene calls are TRBV4-3 and TRBJ2-3; D might be TRBD1 (6 bases). The CDR3 runs to 12 residues. Germline lookup yields CDR1 LGHNA and CDR2 YSLEER. V shed 4 bases and J shed 7 bases, with 9 bases lying between them. The CDR3 reads CASSPTGNTQYF. For the CDR3, the DNA is TGCGCCAGCAGCCCTACAGGGAATACGCAGTATTTT.

This clone has a handful of counts. This sequence joins TRBV30 and TRBJ1-4; possible D gene TRBD1, 5 bases. Trimming stripped 5 bases from V and 6 bases from J, with 19 bases between. The CDR3 is made up of 15 amino acids. From germline, CDR1 is GTSNPN and CDR2 SVGIG (reference sequence). The CDR3 DNA sequence: TGTGCCTGGGTCCCCACCGGCCAGGGTTATGAAAAACTGTTTTTT. Protein sequence: CAWVPTGQGYEKLFF.

The chain uses TRBV19 and TRBJ2-3, with D possibly matching TRBD1 (5 bases). V was trimmed by 10 bases and J by 5 bases, leaving 10 bases between them. The CDR3 runs to 11 residues. Germline loops: CDR1 LNHDA, CDR2 SQIVND (reference sequence). CDR3 sequence (DNA): TGTGCCACCGCTACAGGAGATACGCAGTATTTT. This sequence encodes CATATGDTQYF.

A few counts support this clone. The rearrangement uses TRBV15 and TRBJ2-5; D not certain. Germline V gives CDR1 LNHNV, CDR2 YYDKDF (reference sequence). V was trimmed by 0 bases and J by 1 base, leaving 6 bases between them. The CDR3 is 14 amino acids. CDR3 nucleotide sequence: TGTGCCACCAGCAGAGATATCACCCAAGAGACCCAGTACTTC. Amino acid sequence: CATSRDITQETQYF.

This chain uses TRBV6-6 with TRBJ1-1, with a possible D match to TRBD1 (5 bases). V lost 0 bases and J lost 5, with 13 bases in between. The CDR3 spans 15 residues. CDR1 and CDR2 from the germline V gene are MNHNY and SVGAGI (reference sequence). The CDR3 DNA is TGTGCCAGCAGTTACTCGGAGCCAGGGCATACTGAAGCTTTCTTT. Translating it yields CASSYSEPGHTEAFF.

The chain has TRBV5-4 and TRBJ2-5; weak D call: TRBD1 (6 bases). Germline V gene lookup returns CDR1 SGHNT and CDR2 YYREEE (reference sequence). The ends were cut back, 4 bases at V and 5 bases at J, with 18 bases in the middle. The CDR3 runs 15 residues. Written as DNA, the CDR3 is TGTGCCAGCAGCCCACAGGGATTTGGGCAGGAGACCCAGTACTTC. Translating it yields CASSPQGFGQETQYF.

This rearrangement joins TRBV27 to TRBJ2-7; a weak D match, TRBD2 (6 bases). The V end was cut by 5 bases, the J end by 3 bases, with 17 bases between. Germline CDR1 MNHEY, CDR2 SMNVEV (reference sequence). The length of the CDR3 is 15 residues. The CDR3 here is CASSGAGISIYEQYF. CDR3 coding DNA: TGTGCCAGCAGTGGGGCGGGGATTTCAATCTACGAGCAGTACTTC.

This clone has just a few counts. The chain uses TRBV30 and TRBJ1-6; 8 bases map to TRBD1. The V segment lost 5 bases and the J segment 11 bases; nucleotides outside the gene matches: 8. Germline lookup yields CDR1 GTSNPN and CDR2 SVGIG (reference sequence). The CDR3 covers 13 residues. This chain's CDR3 is CAWVQGAVAPLHF. The DNA for the CDR3 is TGTGCCTGGGTTCAGGGGGCTGTCGCACCCCTCCACTTT. Looking up the rest from reference TRBV30 and TRBJ1-6 gives the full variable domain: SQTIHQWPATLVQPVGSPLSLECTVEGTSNPNLYWYRQAAGRGLQLLFYSVGIGQISSEVPQNLSASRPQDRQFILSSKKLLLSDSGFYLCAWVQGAVAPLHFGNGTRLTVT.

The sample holds a few counts of this clone. The V call is TRBV29-1, the J call TRBJ1-2; maybe TRBD1 (5 bases). Germline-derived CDR1 and CDR2 are SQVTM and ANQGSEA. Trimming took off 4 bases at V and 0 bases at J, with 12 bases between the two ends. The CDR3 covers 14 residues. In nucleotides, the CDR3 is TGCAGCGTTGCCAGGGTACCGGCTAACTATGGCTACACCTTC. Amino acid sequence: CSVARVPANYGYTF.

This chain uses TRBV7-2 with TRBJ1-2; TRBD1 agrees at 7 bases. V gave up 5 bases and J gave up 13 bases; unmatched junction bases: 19. CDR3 size: 15 residues. Germline V gene lookup returns CDR1 SGHTA and CDR2 FQGNSA. The CDR3 is CASSINPGQIYGATF. CDR3 bases: TGTGCCAGCAGCATCAACCCGGGACAGATCTATGGAGCCACCTTC.